This TCR beta chain derives from a study of PD-1 blockade in classical Hodgkin lymphoma. In germline, CDR1 is SQVTM, CDR2 ANQGSEA. V lost 6 bases, J lost 6 bases, and 6 bases lay in between. CDR3 size: 10 residues. The study's findings and limits: According to reports, newly diagnosed patients had lower baseline TCR diversity than healthy donors, and relapsed/refractory patients had lower baseline TCR diversity still. By cycle point C4D1, TCR diversity had risen significantly in CD4+ cells (but not CD8+ cells).

The data were produced by immunoSEQ multiplex PCR, yet TCRdb's version contains in-frame clones alone and is incomplete. The sample gives roughly 40,000 clones, 87% of which show up once; approximately 8.7% is in the top ten. Notes on this clone: Antigen specificity is unknown.

All the patients suffered relapse after autologous stem cell transplantation, and brentuximab vedotin exposure differed. Here the sequenced sample was peripheral blood mononuclear cells (PBMCs), taken at baseline. This chain connects TRBV29-1 to TRBJ2-1, with unresolved D. The receptor was derived from a human donor with classical Hodgkin lymphoma. CDR3 protein: CSVSGNEQFF. In DNA, the CDR3 is TGCAGCGTATCCGGCAATGAGCAGTTCTTC.